This T cell receptor (beta chain) was documented in a study of OX40 agonist ivuxolimab in advanced cancers. About the investigation overall: The costimulatory receptor OX40 (CD134) was targeted by ivuxolimab, a fully human IgG2 agonistic monoclonal antibody. Partial responses were achieved by three dose-escalation patients, of whom one had hepatocellular carcinoma and two had cutaneous melanoma. Peripheral TCRbeta sequencing was intended to test whether TCR sequence diversity was altered and clonal T-cell expansion was caused by ivuxolimab. Intravenous ivuxolimab was administered to patients every 2 weeks at six dose levels: 0.01, 0.1, 0.3, 1.5, 3 and 10 mg/kg. In the dose-escalation cohort, around 80% of patients were male, and the mean age was approximately 60 years with a range of about 23 to 79. Of the roughly 50 dose-escalation patients, hepatocellular carcinoma was present in about 19, melanoma in roughly 15, renal cell carcinoma in 9 and head and neck cancer in 9. Patients were allowed to have had prior anti-PD-1, anti-PD-L1 or anti-CTLA-4 therapy, and approximately 40% of the dose-escalation patients had previously received checkpoint inhibitors. The monotherapy dose-escalation portion (N of about 57 patients) of the phase I ivuxolimab trial is reported in the paper. Results and caveats for the whole study, not just this receptor: After ivuxolimab, more expanded clones were found on average in CD8+ T cells than in CD4+ T cells. The antigen specificity of the clonally expanded peripheral T cells was not determined. In the 0.1-3.0 mg/kg groups, partial responders had among the lowest normalized peripheral clonal expansion, particularly in CD8+ T cells. Low levels of normalized T-cell clonal expansion were also seen in some patients who did not respond. At doses from 0.1 to 3.0 mg/kg, clonal expansion was seen in both CD4+ and CD8+ blood T cells between baseline and week 6.

About this clone: No antigen is known for it. The record has no base qualities; no much larger clone is one base away.

To sequence the TCRbeta CDR3 region, genomic DNA was isolated from the sorted cells. TCRbeta CDR3 regions were sequenced using the immunoSEQ Assay. As stored in TCRdb, this immuneACCESS dataset retains in-frame rearrangements with V and J assigned. A fraction of the clones does not appear; measured against another copy, unresolved V genes explain less than half of the discrepancy, and the remainder lacks a known reason. For this sample the table gives around 140,000 clones, of which 90% were detected only once. The ten biggest clones cover roughly 1.1% of the sample. The CDR3 contains 15 residues, cysteine and phenylalanine counted. The sequence is cut down to CDR3 DNA, 45 bases in frame from base 1. CDR1 and CDR2, looked up from the germline V gene, are LGHNA and YSLEER. V ends up 1 base short and J 0 bases short, with an unmatched junction base count of 3. The trial excluded patients who had a history of autoimmune disease or were on systemic immunosuppression. Peripheral blood for TCR sequencing was collected from all dose cohorts at baseline, on cycle 4 day 1, and on cycle 7 day 1. The samples were taken from a phase I, first-in-human, multicenter, open-label dose-escalation trial of ivuxolimab. Adults with locally advanced or metastatic melanoma, renal cell, hepatocellular, or head and neck squamous cell carcinoma were enrolled in the trial. CD4+ and CD8+ T cells were sorted separately from peripheral blood before TCR sequencing.

The material sequenced was CD4+ or CD8+ T cells sorted from blood, taken in a trial of the OX40 agonist ivuxolimab. This chain joins TRBV4-3 to TRBJ2-7, and 7 junction bases match TRBD1. This receptor was taken from an adult with an advanced solid tumor such as melanoma, head and neck, liver or kidney cancer. The CDR3: CASSQARDSSYEQYF. DNA sequence: TGCGCCAGCAGCCAAGCCCGGGACAGCTCCTACGAGCAGTACTTC.